Detailed here is one T cell receptor (beta chain). Sequencing used immunoSEQ multiplex PCR; TCRdb keeps in-frame clones, though not all of them. The table shows around 100,000 clones, with roughly nine tenths occurring only once. The data derive from a study of blood T cell repertoires in COVID-19. Trimming took 4 bases from V and 1 from J, leaving 17 bases between them. This CDR3 comprises 16 residues. CDR1 is SGHRS, CDR2 YFSETQ, per germline. The material sequenced was peripheral blood. This TCR came from an older woman with acute or convalescent COVID-19. V usage is TRBV5-1 and J usage is TRBJ1-1; D may be TRBD1 (5 bases). In DNA form, the CDR3 reads TGCGCCAGCAGCATCGGGCTCGGGGGGAGGAACACTGAAGCTTTCTTT. Its translation: CASSIGLGGRNTEAFF.